This T cell receptor beta chain appears in the sequencing data of a study of blood T cell repertoires in COVID-19 (dated by TCRdb to the early 2020s). In terms of the full investigation: Recovered participants in ImmuneRACE Cohort 3 were defined as having two consecutive negative NP/OP PCR tests, clearance from a healthcare professional, or resolution of symptoms. The samples were drawn from the first 160 participants of the ongoing ImmuneRACE study and from roughly 1,300 subjects provided by 6 global collaborators. HLA class I and class II types, where available, came from metadata supplied by the sample provider rather than from assay-based typing. The repertoires were released in a freely available public database meant as a resource for research on the immune response to SARS-CoV-2. Nearly every sample came with metadata listing a de-identified subject ID, COVID-19 status, age in years and sex. Subjects who had been exposed to COVID-19, were actively infected with it, or had recovered from it provided the deeply sampled blood TCRbeta repertoires that made up the dataset. The prospective study material was composed of cDNA or gDNA derived from T cells, B-cell-depleted T cells, or PBMCs. Collaborator samples came from the United States, Italy and Spain and covered acute and convalescent phases of COVID-19. The paper's findings and limits, for the study overall: How much clinical and demographic metadata was included differed by source and by participant, and the metadata was provided uncurated.

Participants in the prospective study were aged roughly 18 to 100 years, lived in 24 United States geographic areas, and enrolled through a virtual design. To assign participants to cohorts, the prospective study relied on clinical history that participants themselves reported in a screening survey and a study questionnaire. Mobile phlebotomists in the prospective study collected whole blood, serum and a nasopharyngeal or oropharyngeal swab from every participant. Prospective study participants could optionally give additional blood draws and questionnaires over a roughly 2-month period. Before DNA extraction, blood samples from the prospective study were shipped at room temperature or frozen. Notes on this clone: Its target antigen remains unknown. Within one base of it there is no much larger clone, and no base qualities were kept.

Its CDR3 holds 14 amino acids, cysteine through phenylalanine. Solely the CDR3 DNA is kept, with 42 bases framed from the first base. V loses 2 bases of germline sequence and J loses 1 base, and the interval between the two ends is 11 bases. The CDR1 and CDR2 encoded by the germline V gene (reference sequence) are GTSNPN and SVGIG. The immunoSEQ Assay, a bias-controlled multiplex PCR, was used to amplify TCRbeta CDR3 regions from genomic DNA. The study's own analysis went as follows. Nucleated cell counts per sample were estimated from amplification of reference gene primers within the assay. Sequence reads were collapsed and filtered to measure the absolute abundance of every unique TCRbeta CDR3 rearrangement. For each sample, productive Simpson clonality was calculated as the square root of Simpson's diversity index over productive rearrangements. TCRdb took over this immuneACCESS table, retaining in-frame rearrangements with V and J assigned. Such tables are incomplete; in checked studies, under half of the missing clones stem from an unresolved V gene, and the remainder is unexplained. The DNA was the basis for D and trimming; V, J and clone size are from that table. This sample comprises about 280,000 clones, 88% of them detected only once. The ten largest make up 2% to 2.5% of the sample.

The sample taken for sequencing was PBMCs or T cells enriched from blood (not recorded which). The source is a woman aged 55 to 70 in a cohort exposed to, infected with or recovered from COVID-19 (not recorded which). The chain is made from TRBV30 and TRBJ1-2; no D gene call is confident. The base sequence is TGTGCCTGGAGTAGTGGCCCAGTTAACTATGGCTACACCTTC. Translated, this gives CAWSSGPVNYGYTF.